This note documents a single TCR beta chain sequence. Original analysis: The assay estimated nucleated cells by amplifying reference gene primers. The protocol was immunoSEQ multiplex PCR, while the TCRdb copy is restricted to in-frame clones and leaves out a portion. That table is the source of V, J and clone size, and D and trimming were worked out from the DNA. Of 450,000 or so clones listed, approximately 92% are singletons. Enrollment of patients from Seattle took place during active infection, with longitudinal follow-up. The CDR3 is made up of 14 amino acids. Between the trimmed V and J ends, which lost 3 bases and 5 bases, there was a span of 16 bases. Germline loops: CDR1 DFQATT, CDR2 SNEGSKA (reference sequence). The entry originates in a study of blood T cell repertoires in COVID-19. Study information: The United States, Italy and Spain provided the acute and convalescent COVID-19 samples. The analysed material was cDNA or gDNA that came from T cells, B-cell-depleted T cells, or PBMCs.

The sequencing sample was made of peripheral blood. The sequence was collected from a young man with COVID-19, enrolled during active disease. J is TRBJ2-5 and V is TRBV20-1, with a possible D match to TRBD2 (5 bases). DNA of the CDR3: TGCAGTGCTAGTTCGGGGTTAGGGTTTGAGACCCAGTACTTC. Protein product: CSASSGLGFETQYF.